Described below is a single T cell receptor beta chain sequence and its context. This sample is drawn from a study of blood T cell repertoires in COVID-19. Study at large: Researchers got acute and convalescent COVID-19 samples from the United States, Italy and Spain.

The CDR3 is 16 amino acids. Germline V gene lookup returns CDR1 SNHLY and CDR2 FYNNEI. The J segment lost 3 bases and the V segment lost 6 bases, leaving 9 bases of the junction unmatched. Only in-frame clones appear in the TCRdb table, and some are missing; sequencing was by immunoSEQ multiplex PCR. Of 35,000 or so clones detected, 75% to 85% appear once; the ten largest clones hold under 15%. The sequence was collected from a woman in her 70s with acute or convalescent COVID-19. The V and J genes are TRBV2 and TRBJ1-5, with 9 positions matching TRBD1. The specimen sequenced was peripheral blood. Written as DNA, the CDR3 is TGTGCCAGCAGCGCACCGGGACAGGGACCCAATCAGCCCCAGCATTTT. Its translation: CASSAPGQGPNQPQHF.